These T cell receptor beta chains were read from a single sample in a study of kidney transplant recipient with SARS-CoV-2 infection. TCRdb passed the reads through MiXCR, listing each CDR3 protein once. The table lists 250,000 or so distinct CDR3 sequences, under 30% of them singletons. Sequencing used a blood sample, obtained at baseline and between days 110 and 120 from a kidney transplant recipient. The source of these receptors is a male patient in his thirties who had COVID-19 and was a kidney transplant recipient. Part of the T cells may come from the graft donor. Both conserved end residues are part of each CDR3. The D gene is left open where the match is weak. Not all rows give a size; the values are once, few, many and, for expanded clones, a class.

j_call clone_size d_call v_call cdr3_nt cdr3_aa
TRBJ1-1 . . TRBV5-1 TGCGCCGGCAGCTTGGGTGGAGGGGATATAGAAGCTTTCTTT CAGSLGGGDIEAFF
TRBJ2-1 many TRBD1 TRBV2 TGTGCCAGCAGGAAGGGACAGGGAGCCTACAATGAGCAGTTCTTC CASRKGQGAYNEQFF
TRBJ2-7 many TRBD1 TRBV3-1 TGTGCCAGCAGCCAGGAAATCGGCTTTCAGGACAGGGGTTACGAGCAGTACTTC CASSQEIGFQDRGYEQYF
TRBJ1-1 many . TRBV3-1 TGTGCCAGCAGCGAGTGGAGTCCCATTTCAATTCGCACTGAAGCTTTCTTT CASSEWSPISIRTEAFF
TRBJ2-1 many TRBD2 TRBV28 TGTGCCACAAAGGTCGGACTAGGGGTTTTTCAATTCCATGAGCAGTTCTTC CATKVGLGVFQFHEQFF
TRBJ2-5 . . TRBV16 TGTGCCTGCAGCCGCCAAGAGACCCAGTACTTC CACSRQETQYF
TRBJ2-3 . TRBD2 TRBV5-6 TGTGCCAGCAGCTTGTTGGATAGCGGGAGCCCAGATACGCAGTATTTT CASSLLDSGSPDTQYF
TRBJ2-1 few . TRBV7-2 TGTGCCGCCTCACGGGACCTATATATTTTTGAGCAGTTCTTC CAASRDLYIFEQFF
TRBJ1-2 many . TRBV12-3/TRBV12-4 TGTGCCAGCAGTCAGTATAACACAGCAGGAAAGACCTATGGCTACACCTTC CASSQYNTAGKTYGYTF
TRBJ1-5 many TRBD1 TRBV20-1 TGCAGTGCTAGAGATTCGGCGGACAGGGTCAATCAGCCCCAGCATTTT CSARDSADRVNQPQHF
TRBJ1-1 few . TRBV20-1 TGCAGTGCTAGTAACAGGAGACGGATTGGTGAAGCTTTCTTT CSASNRRRIGEAFF
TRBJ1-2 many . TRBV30 TGTGCCTGGAGGTGGTGGCGTTATAGAAAGACCTATGGCTACACCTTC CAWRWWRYRKTYGYTF
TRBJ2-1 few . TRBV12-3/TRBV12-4 TGTGCCAGCAGTTCGGGGCACAATGAGCAGTTCTTC CASSSGHNEQFF
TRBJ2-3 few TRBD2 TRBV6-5 TGTGCCAGCATACGGGGGGGGGCAGATACGCAGTATTTT CASIRGGADTQYF
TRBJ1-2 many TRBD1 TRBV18 TGTGCCAGCTCACCACTCGAGGGACAGGGGGCCGTATCCGGTGGCTACACCTTC CASSPLEGQGAVSGGYTF
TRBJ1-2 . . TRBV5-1 TGCGCCAGCCAGAAATCATCGGTTCGAAAGACCTATGGCTACACCTTC CASQKSSVRKTYGYTF
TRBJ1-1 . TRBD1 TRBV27 TGTGCCAGCATCCAAGGACAGGGGGCAACTGAAGCTTTCTTT CASIQGQGATEAFF
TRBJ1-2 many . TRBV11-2 TGTGCCAGCAGGACCGGACCGGATGGCTACACCTTC CASRTGPDGYTF